These 12 T cell receptor beta chains share one sample of origin, sequenced in a study of shared clonotypes between healthy human individuals. TCRdb's copy holds only in-frame clones and misses some; the assay was immunoSEQ multiplex PCR. The table includes roughly 500,000 clones, about 78% detected once. The sequenced material came from PBMCs. These receptor sequences come from a woman aged 40 to 50 in good health. Some clones in this sample may be carry-over from other donors' samples.

V is TRBV4-2 and J is TRBJ1-3; unclear D gene. The CDR3 is 16 residues long. Germline values: CDR1 LGHNA, CDR2 YNFKEQ. Trimming left V 0 bases short and J 2 bases short, with 11 bases between. The DNA for the CDR3 is TGTGCCAGCAGCCAAGATCTTGGGGAGGCTGGAAACACCATATATTTT. Translating gives CASSQDLGEAGNTIYF.

The rearrangement joins TRBV15 to TRBJ2-7; 9 bases line up with TRBD1. V was clipped by 2 bases and J by 7 bases; unmatched bases: 9. The V gene's germline CDR1 is LNHNV and CDR2 YYDKDF (reference sequence). This CDR3 comprises 15 residues. Here the CDR3 reads CATSRSETGGGEQYF. CDR3 nucleotide sequence: TGTGCCACCAGCAGATCAGAGACAGGGGGTGGTGAGCAGTACTTC.

This clone was seen just once. The chain uses TRBV4-1 and TRBJ2-1; 7 bases agree with TRBD2. CDR3 length: 15 residues. Losses at the gene ends were 1 base for V and 6 bases for J; bases not matched to a gene: 6. The germline CDR1 and CDR2 sequences are MGHRA and YSYEKL. Here the CDR3 DNA reads TGCGCCAGCAGCCAAGCCACGGGGGGAGGCAATGAGCAGTTCTTC. The encoded protein is CASSQATGGGNEQFF.

The gene calls are TRBV5-1 and TRBJ2-1; 9 bases align to TRBD1. V dropped 5 bases and J dropped 9; count of bases not matched to a gene: 3. CDR3 length: 12 residues. Germline V CDR1 and CDR2: SGHRS, YFSETQ. CDR3 residues: CASRDRGGEQFF. CDR3 in DNA: TGCGCCAGCAGGGACAGGGGCGGTGAGCAGTTCTTC. Complete variable domain (other parts from reference TRBV5-1 and TRBJ2-1): KAGVTQTPRYLIKTRGQQVTLSCSPISGHRSVSWYQQTPGQGLQFLFEYFSETQRNKGNFPGRFSGRQFSNSRSEMNVSTLELGDSALYLCASRDRGGEQFFGPGTRLTVL.

The chain carries TRBV7-2 and TRBJ1-4; 8 nucleotides line up with TRBD1. Trimming removed 1 base from V and 8 bases from J; junction bases left unmatched: 3. The V gene's germline CDR1 is SGHTA and CDR2 FQGNSA. The CDR3 consists of 14 residues. This CDR3 is CASSLGQGSEKLFF. CDR3 DNA: TGTGCCAGCAGCTTAGGACAGGGGAGCGAAAAACTGTTTTTT.

The chain uses TRBV5-4 and TRBJ2-3; D may be TRBD2 (6 bases). The CDR3 spans 15 residues. The germline V gene has CDR1 SGHNT and CDR2 YYREEE (reference sequence). Trimming pared 0 bases from V and 1 base from J, leaving 9 bases between. The CDR3 region has the DNA TGTGCCAGCAGCTTGGGTGGCGGGGGCACAGATACGCAGTATTTT. Translating it yields CASSLGGGGTDTQYF.

About this clone itself: A much larger clone differs by one base, so this may be a read error. The chain links TRBV11-2 to TRBJ2-5, with D perhaps given as TRBD1 or TRBD2 (5 bases each). Germline-derived CDR1 and CDR2 are SGHAT and FQNNGV. This CDR3 has 14 amino acids. The CDR3 DNA follows: TGTGCCAGCAGCCCCACGGGACCTCAAGGGACCCAGTACTTC. Translated: CASSPTGPQGTQYF.

V gene TRBV19 combines with J gene TRBJ2-1, with 7 bases matching TRBD2. The CDR3 extends over 14 amino acids. The trim removed 6 bases at V and 3 bases at J, leaving 5 bases unmatched. CDR1 and CDR2 (germline): LNHDA, SQIVND (reference sequence). The DNA for the CDR3 is TGTGCCAGTAGGGGGGACTACCTCTACAATGAGCAGTTCTTC. Encoded protein: CASRGDYLYNEQFF.

The rearrangement uses TRBV9 and TRBJ2-7, with 13 bases matching TRBD2. The CDR3 spans 15 residues. Germline CDR1 reads SGDLS; CDR2 reads YYNGEE. V lost 3 bases and J lost 6; bases outside the gene matches: 6. The CDR3 is CASSGPGLAGAEQYF. DNA for the CDR3: TGTGCCAGCAGCGGCCCCGGACTAGCGGGAGCCGAGCAGTACTTC.

The chain links TRBV5-1 to TRBJ2-7; TRBD2 might be the D (6 bases). Looked up from germline, CDR1 is SGHRS and CDR2 is YFSETQ. This CDR3 is built from 14 residues. V was shortened by 3 bases and J by 6 bases, with 16 bases between the two germline ends. The CDR3 protein is CASSSDGLGGEQYF. CDR3 nucleotide sequence: TGCGCCAGCAGCTCGGACGGGCTGGGAGGCGAGCAGTACTTC.

This clone was seen only once. The identical CDR3 is also encoded by other nucleotide sequences in the sample. CDR3 coding DNA: TGTGCCAGCAGTTACGGGGGTGAGCAGTACTTC. Its translation: CASSYGGEQYF. The chain has TRBV6-6 and TRBJ2-7; TRBD1 or TRBD2 may be the D gene (5 bases each). Germline CDR1 reads MNHNY; CDR2 reads SVGAGI (reference sequence). Trimming cost V 2 bases and J 7 bases, with 6 bases left between them. CDR3 length equals 11 residues.

As for this clone: Other DNA sequences within the sample encode an identical CDR3. The V and J genes are TRBV9 and TRBJ1-1, with D unclear. The germline V and J ends were trimmed by 0 bases and 0 bases, with 3 bases remaining between them. The CDR3 is 13 amino acids. The germline CDR1 and CDR2 sequences are SGDLS and YYNGEE. The DNA of the CDR3 is TGTGCCAGCAGCGTAGTGATGAACACTGAAGCTTTCTTT. Amino acids: CASSVVMNTEAFF.